One and the same sample provided the 30 T cell receptor beta chains below, sequenced in a study of cytomegalovirus exposure and HLA in healthy donors. The repertoire was sequenced with immunoSEQ multiplex PCR; TCRdb's copy has only in-frame clones and lacks some. The sample lists about 240,000 clones, 86% seen once, with roughly 1.2% in the top ten. The sequenced sample was PBMCs. These receptors were collected from a woman aged 30 to 39 in good health and CMV-seropositive.

The V gene is TRBV5-1, the J gene TRBJ2-1; 14 positions match TRBD2. The V gene's germline CDR1 is SGHRS and CDR2 YFSETQ. The J segment lost 9 bases and the V segment lost 3 bases, leaving 8 bases of the junction unmatched. There are 16 residues in the CDR3. The CDR3 protein is CASSSGTSGSSPEQFF. CDR3 nucleotide sequence: TGCGCCAGCAGCTCTGGGACTAGCGGGAGTTCCCCTGAGCAGTTCTTC.

The chain carries TRBV7-8 and TRBJ2-1; TRBD2 might be the D (7 bases). The germline V gene has CDR1 SGHVS and CDR2 FQNEAQ. The V end was cut by 4 bases, the J end by 7 bases, with 17 bases between. The CDR3 totals 15 residues. The CDR3 DNA reads as TGTGCCAGCAGCTCGAGGGGGGGCTTGGGGAATGAGCAGTTCTTC. Translating gives CASSSRGGLGNEQFF.

The rearrangement joins TRBV4-1 to TRBJ2-7; 7 nucleotides align to TRBD1. CDR3 size: 14 residues. The trim removed 2 bases at V and 4 bases at J, leaving 5 bases unmatched. Germline values: CDR1 MGHRA, CDR2 YSYEKL. The CDR3 coding sequence is TGCGCCAGCAGCCAATGGGACAGAGAATACGAGCAGTACTTC. As protein: CASSQWDREYEQYF.

This chain uses TRBV11-3 with TRBJ2-2; 9 positions match TRBD1. V shed 5 bases, J shed 3 bases, and the junction held 7 bases outside the gene matches. The CDR3 covers 16 residues. Germline lookup yields CDR1 SGHNT and CDR2 YENEEA. CDR3 coding DNA: TGTGCCAGCAGCATAAGGGACAGGGAGCACACCGGGGAGCTGTTTTTT. It encodes CASSIRDREHTGELFF.

CDR3 DNA sequence: TGTGCCAGCAGCTCACCGGGACTAGCGGGTTTTAATGAGCAGTTCTTC. It translates to CASSSPGLAGFNEQFF. The rearrangement uses TRBV5-4 and TRBJ2-1; TRBD2 agrees at 12 bases. The CDR3 loop spans 16 amino acids. Germline-derived CDR1 and CDR2 are SGHNT and YYREEE (reference sequence). V was clipped by 3 bases and J by 7 bases; unmatched bases: 8. Drawing the rest from reference TRBV5-4 and TRBJ2-1, the complete variable domain is ETGVTQSPTHLIKTRGQQVTLRCSSQSGHNTVSWYQQALGQGPQFIFQYYREEENGRGNFPPRFSGLQFPNYSSELNVNALELDDSALYLCASSSPGLAGFNEQFFGPGTRLTVL.

The chain uses TRBV7-2 and TRBJ2-7; 9 positions agree with TRBD1. The CDR3 sequence is 15 residues long. V shed 4 bases, J shed 2 bases, and the junction held 6 bases outside the gene matches. The V gene's germline CDR1 is SGHTA and CDR2 FQGNSA. In nucleotides, the CDR3 is TGTGCCAGCAGCTCCAGACAGGGGGGAACCTACGAGCAGTACTTC. Protein: CASSSRQGGTYEQYF. Looking up the rest from reference TRBV7-2 and TRBJ2-7 gives the full variable domain: GAGVSQSPSNKVTEKGKDVELRCDPISGHTALYWYRQSLGQGLEFLIYFQGNSAPDKSGLPSDRFSAERTGGSVSTLTIQRTQQEDSAVYLCASSSRQGGTYEQYFGPGTRLTVT.

The V gene is TRBV18, the J gene TRBJ2-7, with 14 bases matching TRBD2. Trimming removed 6 bases from V and 7 bases from J; junction bases left unmatched: 8. This CDR3 has 15 amino acids. Germline CDR1 reads KGHSH; CDR2 reads LQKENI. The CDR3 DNA follows: TGTGCCAGCTCGGAGGGACTAGCGGGAGTAAGGGAGCAGTACTTC. Encoded protein: CASSEGLAGVREQYF.

V usage is TRBV28 and J usage is TRBJ2-7; 7 bases line up with TRBD1. The CDR3 runs to 15 residues. Germline CDR1 is MDHEN and CDR2 is SYDVKM. V was pared by 3 bases and J by 5 bases, with 10 bases of the junction left unmatched. This CDR3 is CASSFFSTGVDEQYF. The CDR3 DNA sequence: TGTGCCAGCAGTTTTTTTAGTACAGGGGTCGACGAGCAGTACTTC.

The J gene is TRBJ2-7, the V gene TRBV4-1; 7 bases are shared with TRBD1. Germline values: CDR1 MGHRA, CDR2 YSYEKL. V gave up 4 bases and J gave up 0 bases; unmatched junction bases: 6. The CDR3 is 15 residues long. The CDR3 region is CASSLTGESSYEQYF. DNA for the CDR3: TGCGCCAGCAGCCTAACAGGGGAAAGCTCCTACGAGCAGTACTTC.

This clone has only a few counts. The rearrangement uses TRBV30 and TRBJ2-1, with 10 bases identical to TRBD2. The CDR3 runs to 14 residues. Trimming at V came to 6 bases and at J to 9 bases, leaving 11 bases not matched to a gene. Germline assignment: CDR1 GTSNPN and CDR2 SVGIG (reference sequence). The CDR3 reads CACRASGSYSEQFF. CDR3 DNA: TGTGCCTGCCGAGCTAGCGGGAGTTATAGTGAGCAGTTCTTC.

The chain has TRBV27 and TRBJ2-1, with 10 bases lining up with TRBD1. V lost 3 bases to trimming and J lost 2 bases; unmatched junction nucleotides: 7. Germline CDR1 reads MNHEY; CDR2 reads SMNVEV (reference sequence). The CDR3 has 17 residues. The CDR3 nucleotides are TGTGCCAGCAGTTTTGGGGACAGGGGCCGCCCCTACAATGAGCAGTTCTTC. Translating gives CASSFGDRGRPYNEQFF.

The chain joins TRBV28 to TRBJ1-1; D unresolved. V was pared by 2 bases and J by 1 base, with 8 bases between. The CDR3 is 14 residues long. The germline gives CDR1 MDHEN, CDR2 SYDVKM. The CDR3 DNA sequence: TGTGCCAGCAGTTTAATGCCAGGGAACACTGAAGCTTTCTTT. Its translation: CASSLMPGNTEAFF. Complete variable domain (other parts from reference TRBV28 and TRBJ1-1): DVKVTQSSRYLVKRTGEKVFLECVQDMDHENMFWYRQDPGLGLRLIYFSYDVKMKEKGDIPEGYSVSREKKERFSLILESASTNQTSMYLCASSLMPGNTEAFFGQGTRLTVV.

The rearrangement links TRBV28 to TRBJ1-1, with D perhaps matching TRBD1 (5 bases). The germline V and J ends were trimmed by 3 bases and 9 bases, with 14 bases remaining between them. Germline lookup yields CDR1 MDHEN and CDR2 SYDVKM. The CDR3 is 13 amino acids. CDR3 amino acids: CASSLLGRVKAFF. The CDR3 DNA is TGTGCCAGCAGTTTGTTGGGCAGGGTAAAAGCTTTCTTT.

The chain uses TRBV19 and TRBJ1-2; D is possibly TRBD1 (5 bases). The germline gives CDR1 LNHDA, CDR2 SQIVND (reference sequence). The germline V and J ends were trimmed by 4 bases and 0 bases, with 12 bases remaining between them. The CDR3 has 15 residues. The CDR3 sequence: CASSKTVTTNYGYTF. DNA of the CDR3: TGTGCCAGTAGTAAGACAGTTACGACTAACTATGGCTACACCTTC.

The V call is TRBV7-9, the J call TRBJ2-5; no reliable D call. Germline values: CDR1 SEHNR, CDR2 FQNEAQ (reference sequence). Trimming removed 4 bases from V and 7 bases from J, with 10 bases in between. The CDR3 spans 12 residues. CDR3 nucleotides: TGTGCCAGCAGCTCCCCCCTAGGGACCCAGTACTTC. It codes for CASSSPLGTQYF.

The chain recombines TRBV21-1 with TRBJ2-2; the D call in the table, TRBD2, was not verified against the DNA. TRBV21-1 is termed a pseudogene. The CDR3 totals 15 residues. The CDR3 DNA sequence: TGTGCCAGCCGTGTGGAGGGGCTGAACACCGGGGAGCTGTTTTTT. Encoded protein: CASRVEGLNTGELFF.

The rearrangement links TRBV28 to TRBJ2-1; TRBD1 is a possible D gene (5 bases). V was shortened by 4 bases and J by 3 bases, with 16 bases between the two germline ends. The germline V gene encodes CDR1 MDHEN and CDR2 SYDVKM. This CDR3 is built from 16 residues. This CDR3 is CASSSGQGLLYNEQFF. DNA of the CDR3: TGTGCCAGCAGTTCAGGACAAGGGCTACTCTACAATGAGCAGTTCTTC.

V and J are TRBV5-1 and TRBJ1-1, with D unresolved. With 3 bases removed from V and 0 bases from J, the gap between germline ends came to 12 bases. In germline, CDR1 is SGHRS, CDR2 YFSETQ. The CDR3 runs to 15 residues. CDR3 protein: CASSSTGGMNTEAFF. The CDR3 nucleotides read TGCGCCAGCAGCTCCACCGGCGGAATGAACACTGAAGCTTTCTTT.

The J gene is TRBJ2-1, the V gene TRBV19, with D perhaps TRBD1 (6 bases). The CDR3 is 14 residues long. V lost 7 bases to trimming and J lost 5 bases, with 15 bases between them. The V gene's germline CDR1 is LNHDA and CDR2 SQIVND (reference sequence). The CDR3: CASNRYRTDNEQFF. DNA of the CDR3: TGTGCCAGTAATCGCTATCGGACAGACAATGAGCAGTTCTTC.

This chain joins TRBV29-1 and TRBJ2-7; TRBD1 agrees at 8 bases. Germline-derived CDR1 and CDR2 are SQVTM and ANQGSEA. CDR3 length: 13 amino acids. J gave up 4 bases and V 6 bases, and 8 bases lay outside the gene matches. CDR3 protein: CSVSGGVSYEQYF. The CDR3 DNA is TGCAGCGTCTCAGGGGGCGTTTCGTACGAGCAGTACTTC.

The chain has TRBV25-1 and TRBJ2-2, with TRBD1 matching over 9 bases. Per the germline V gene, CDR1 is MGHDK and CDR2 is SYGVNS. V trimming: 3 bases; J trimming: 5 bases; junction bases outside the gene matches: 7. The CDR3 consists of 16 residues. The CDR3 loop reads CASSDYRTGVTGELFF. Written as DNA, the CDR3 is TGTGCCAGCAGTGATTATCGGACAGGGGTGACCGGGGAGCTGTTTTTT.

The chain is built from TRBV5-4 and TRBJ2-2, with a tentative D call TRBD1 (6 bases). CDR3 length: 15 residues. The ends were cut back, 5 bases at V and 1 base at J, with 12 bases in the middle. The germline CDR1 and CDR2 sequences are SGHNT and YYREEE (reference sequence). The CDR3 region is CASRGGPQNTGELFF. The CDR3 DNA sequence: TGTGCCAGCAGAGGGGGACCCCAGAACACCGGGGAGCTGTTTTTT.

In its sample, this clone was seen once. This chain links TRBV5-1 with TRBJ2-5, with unresolved D. The CDR3 runs to 13 residues. Trimming pared 7 bases from V and 2 bases from J, leaving 12 bases between. Germline values: CDR1 SGHRS, CDR2 YFSETQ. This CDR3 is CASLHGPQETQYF. Written as DNA, the CDR3 is TGCGCCAGCCTTCACGGTCCTCAAGAGACCCAGTACTTC.

V gene TRBV10-3 combines with J gene TRBJ2-6; D perhaps matches TRBD1 (6 bases). V lost 9 bases and J lost 0, with 15 bases in between. Germline CDR1 ENHRY, CDR2 SYGVKD. The CDR3 spans 16 residues. CDR3 nucleotides: TGTGCCATACAGGGACGCCGCCTCTCTGGGGCCAACGTCCTGACTTTC. Protein product: CAIQGRRLSGANVLTF.

The V call is TRBV5-1, the J call TRBJ1-2; a weak D match, TRBD1 (6 bases). V shed 0 bases and J shed 1 base, with 13 bases lying between them. CDR3 length: 16 residues. Germline CDR1 is SGHRS and CDR2 is YFSETQ. The CDR3 sequence: CASSLVTGSFNYGYTF. The CDR3 DNA is TGCGCCAGCAGCTTGGTCACAGGGAGTTTTAACTATGGCTACACCTTC.

V is TRBV29-1 and J is TRBJ2-1; a possible D gene is TRBD1 (6 bases). Trimming shortened V by 3 bases and J by 0 bases, and 12 bases separated the two germline ends. This CDR3 contains 15 residues. Germline CDR1 SQVTM, CDR2 ANQGSEA. The CDR3: CSVEGQTSSYNEQFF. CDR3 nucleotides: TGCAGCGTTGAGGGACAAACCAGCTCCTACAATGAGCAGTTCTTC.

The chain recombines TRBV27 with TRBJ2-3; 9 bases match TRBD2. The CDR3 sequence is 20 residues long. The V gene's germline CDR1 is MNHEY and CDR2 SMNVEV (reference sequence). J was trimmed by 2 bases and V by 4 bases; bases with no gene match: 19. CDR3 protein: CASSSDPPGLAIEDTDTQYF. CDR3 nucleotide sequence: TGTGCCAGCAGTTCGGACCCTCCGGGACTAGCAATTGAGGACACAGATACGCAGTATTTT.

The chain uses TRBV7-8 and TRBJ2-1; 11 nucleotides agree with TRBD2. This CDR3 has 17 residues. The V gene's germline CDR1 is SGHVS and CDR2 FQNEAQ. With 3 bases clipped from V and 8 bases from J, the junction kept 12 bases outside the gene matches. The CDR3 coding sequence is TGTGCCAGCAGCTTTAGGGGCGGTAGCGGGAGGGTGGATGAGCAGTTCTTC. As protein: CASSFRGGSGRVDEQFF.

V gene TRBV12-5 combines with J gene TRBJ1-5; D not certain. V lost 0 bases to trimming and J lost 3 bases, with 3 bases between them. The CDR3 loop spans 13 amino acids. CDR1 and CDR2 from the germline V gene are LGHNT and FRNRAP. CDR3 DNA sequence: TGTGCTAGTGGTTTGGTACTCAATCAGCCCCAGCATTTT. Protein sequence: CASGLVLNQPQHF.

V gene TRBV4-2 combines with J gene TRBJ2-7, with a possible D match to TRBD1 (6 bases). The CDR3 extends over 13 amino acids. With 0 bases removed from V and 3 bases from J, the gap between germline ends came to 6 bases. The germline CDR1 and CDR2 sequences are LGHNA and YNFKEQ. The CDR3, as DNA: TGTGCCAGCAGCCAAGAACAGGGCTACGAGCAGTACTTC. Protein sequence: CASSQEQGYEQYF.